This section outlines one T cell receptor (beta chain) sequence together with its context. Its antigen has not been determined. Base qualities are missing; no much larger clone stands one base away. Including the terminal cysteine and phenylalanine, the CDR3 comprises 18 residues. Of the read, only the CDR3 DNA is kept; its 54 bases are in frame from base 1. The germline V gene encodes CDR1 SGHVS and CDR2 FQNEAQ. Trimming takes 5 bases from V and 0 bases from J, and the germline ends sit 20 bases apart. Whole blood was collected in K2EDTA tubes by collaborating institutions according to the institutions' own protocols. For TCRbeta analysis, collaborator samples were shipped as frozen whole blood, as isolated PBMCs, or as DNA extracted from either sample type. The immunoSEQ Assay, a bias-controlled multiplex PCR, was used to amplify TCRbeta CDR3 regions from genomic DNA. The source study handled its data this way. The number of nucleated cells in each sample was estimated by amplification of reference gene primers within the assay. To quantify the absolute abundance of each unique TCRbeta CDR3 rearrangement, sequence reads were collapsed and filtered. Productive Simpson clonality was computed per sample as the square root of Simpson's diversity index over productive rearrangements. As stored in TCRdb, this immuneACCESS dataset retains in-frame rearrangements with V and J assigned. A fraction of the clones does not appear; measured against another copy, unresolved V genes explain less than half of the discrepancy, and the remainder lacks a known reason. V and J calls and clone size are given by that table; D and trimming were obtained from the DNA. The sample table shows 59,000 or so clones, and about 70% are seen once. The leading ten clones occupy roughly 18% of the sample.

The record originates from a study of blood T cell repertoires in COVID-19 (dated by TCRdb to about 2020). Background for the entire study: Collaborator samples came from the United States, Italy and Spain and covered acute and convalescent phases of COVID-19. The material from the prospective study consisted of cDNA or gDNA derived from T cells, B-cell-depleted T cells, or PBMCs. The dataset comprised deeply sampled blood TCRbeta repertoires from subjects exposed to, actively infected with, or recovered from COVID-19. A freely available public database, intended as a resource for researchers studying the immune response to SARS-CoV-2, is where the repertoires were released. The samples were drawn from two sources: the first 160 participants of the ongoing ImmuneRACE study, and 1,254 subjects contributed by 6 global collaborators. The sample metadata nearly always contained a de-identified subject ID, COVID-19 status, age in years and sex. HLA class I and class II types, where available, came from metadata supplied by the sample provider rather than from assay-based typing.

The investigation overall reported the following: The amount of clinical and demographic metadata varied by source and participant and was provided uncurated.

This receptor was obtained from a woman between 50 and 59 years old with active or convalescent COVID-19. The rearrangement combines TRBV7-8 with TRBJ1-5; the D gene lacks a confident call. The sequenced sample was peripheral blood. Here is the DNA: TGTGCCAGCAGCCCAACGCCGGCGGCCTCCTATAGCAATCAGCCCCAGCATTTT. Translated, this gives CASSPTPAASYSNQPQHF.